The 28 T cell receptor beta chains reported below all come from one sample, sequenced in a study of T cells in Graves' hyperthyroidism and ophthalmopathy. RNA transcripts gave rise to amplified TCR beta CDR3 regions. The study used the HTBI primer set for a first-round RT-PCR of the TCR CDR3. TCRdb independently ran MiXCR on the multiplex PCR reads; one entry per CDR3 protein. The data contain roughly 500,000 distinct CDR3 sequences, 46% of them seen just once; the ten biggest clones take up approximately 44%. The specimen was peripheral blood or thyroid tissue (not recorded which). Source of these receptors: an adult woman with Graves' disease, either hyperthyroidism or ophthalmopathy (not recorded which).

The chain couples TRBV24-1 to TRBJ2-7; 9 nucleotides agree with TRBD1. V shed 5 bases and J 6 bases; nucleotides not matched to a gene: 4. Germline CDR1 reads KGHDR; CDR2 reads SFDVKD. CDR3 size: 13 residues. This CDR3 is CATSGPDRGEQYF. CDR3 in DNA: TGTGCCACCAGTGGTCCGGACAGGGGCGAGCAGTACTTC.

J is TRBJ1-5 and V is TRBV10-3, with 9 positions matching TRBD1. Trimming at V came to 6 bases and at J to 3 bases, leaving 3 bases not matched to a gene. This CDR3 spans 14 amino acids. Per germline, CDR1 ENHRY and CDR2 SYGVKD. The CDR3 loop is CAIRGTGSNQPQHF. The DNA for the CDR3 is TGTGCCATCAGGGGGACAGGGTCCAATCAGCCCCAGCATTTT.

This chain connects TRBV11-2 to TRBJ1-4, with unresolved D. The length of the CDR3 is 13 residues. Germline V gives CDR1 SGHAT, CDR2 FQNNGV. V was pared by 0 bases and J by 7 bases, with 6 bases between. DNA for the CDR3: TGTGCCAGCAGCTTAGATTGGGGTGAAAAACTGTTTTTT. Translated: CASSLDWGEKLFF.

The chain joins TRBV28 to TRBJ1-4; no clear D gene. This CDR3 is built from 15 residues. V was shortened by 6 bases and J by 5 bases, with 16 bases between the two germline ends. Germline lookup yields CDR1 MDHEN and CDR2 SYDVKM. The CDR3 protein is CASRDNIGKNEKLFF. CDR3 coding DNA: TGTGCCAGCAGGGATAACATAGGAAAAAATGAAAAACTGTTTTTT.

The DNA for the CDR3 is TGTGCCAGCGGACCGGGAGAAGAGACCCAGTACTTC. Its protein product is CASGPGEETQYF. The chain has TRBV10-3 and TRBJ2-5; TRBD2 is a possible D gene (6 bases). Per the germline V gene, CDR1 is ENHRY and CDR2 is SYGVKD. V lost 10 bases to trimming and J lost 3 bases, with 12 bases between them. The CDR3 consists of 12 residues.

This clonotype showed up many times. The chain recombines TRBV7-8 with TRBJ2-7; 10 nucleotides agree with TRBD2. Germline trimming cut 5 bases from V and 2 bases from J; bases unmatched to any gene: 9. The germline gives CDR1 SGHVS, CDR2 FQNEAQ. CDR3 length: 16 amino acids. DNA of the CDR3: TGTGCCAGCAGCCTCCGGACTAGCGGTCCGACCTACGAGCAGTACTTC. It is translated as CASSLRTSGPTYEQYF. Filled out from reference TRBV7-8 and TRBJ2-7, the complete variable domain reads GAGVSQSPRYKVAKRGQDVALRCDPISGHVSLFWYQQALGQGPEFLTYFQNEAQLDKSGLPSDRFFAERPEGSVSTLKIQRTQQEDSAVYLCASSLRTSGPTYEQYFGPGTRLTVT.

This chain links TRBV12-3 or TRBV12-4 with TRBJ2-3, with unresolved D. Trimming pared 6 bases from V and 4 bases from J, leaving 14 bases between. CDR3 size: 14 residues. CDR3 DNA sequence: TGTGCCAGCAGCTCCGGTAGTGTCTCAGATACGCAGTATTTT. As protein: CASSSGSVSDTQYF.

This chain's CDR3 is CASSRQGGGYGYTF. CDR3 bases: TGTGCCAGCAGTCGACAGGGGGGGGGATATGGCTACACCTTC. The chain joins TRBV25-1 to TRBJ1-2, with 9 positions matching TRBD1. The trim removed 5 bases at V and 5 bases at J, leaving 6 bases unmatched. Germline lookup yields CDR1 MGHDK and CDR2 SYGVNS. The CDR3 covers 14 residues.

This clonotype was counted ten times or more. The rearrangement links TRBV4-1 to TRBJ1-1; D gene uncertain. The CDR3 sequence is 13 residues long. V was shortened by 0 bases and J by 6 bases, with 8 bases between the two germline ends. Germline V gives CDR1 MGHRA, CDR2 YSYEKL. The CDR3 sequence: CASSQDWAAEAFF. The CDR3 DNA follows: TGCGCCAGCAGCCAAGATTGGGCCGCTGAAGCTTTCTTT.

In its sample, this clonotype was seen a few times. The chain uses TRBV6-1 and TRBJ2-5; 11 bases line up with TRBD2. CDR1 and CDR2 from the germline V gene are MNHNS and SASEGT. The CDR3 is 19 amino acids. V shed 6 bases and J 2 bases; nucleotides not matched to a gene: 17. The CDR3 DNA reads TGTGCCAGCAGCTCCGGGACTAGCGGTCCTCTAAGCGGGCAAGAGACCCAGTACTTC. Translated, it gives CASSSGTSGPLSGQETQYF.

The chain joins TRBV29-1 to TRBJ2-5; D possibly uses TRBD1 or TRBD2 (5 bases each). CDR3 length: 13 amino acids. The V end lost 7 bases, the J end lost 1 base, and 13 bases lay between the germline ends. Germline loops: CDR1 SQVTM, CDR2 ANQGSEA. The CDR3 DNA follows: TGCAGCGCCAGGGACGGCAGCCAAGAGACCCAGTACTTC. It is translated as CSARDGSQETQYF.

J is TRBJ2-5 and V is TRBV7-9; 14 bases are shared with TRBD2. J lost 5 bases, V lost 7 bases, and 6 bases had no gene match. CDR1 and CDR2 (germline): SEHNR, FQNEAQ (reference sequence). This CDR3 spans 15 amino acids. CDR3 DNA sequence: TGTGCCAGCACCCGACTAGCGGGAGGGCCGGAGACCCAGTACTTC. Amino acids: CASTRLAGGPETQYF.

The chain couples TRBV5-5 to TRBJ2-2; no clear D. V lost 0 bases, J lost 9 bases, and 3 bases lay in between. The germline gives CDR1 SGHKS, CDR2 YYEKEE (reference sequence). This CDR3 is 11 amino acids long. The DNA for the CDR3 is TGTGCCAGCAGCTTGGGATGGGAGCTGTTTTTT. This codes for CASSLGWELFF.

This clonotype was detected ten times or more. The chain carries TRBV29-1 and TRBJ2-2; no clear D gene. Between the trimmed V and J ends, which lost 4 bases and 6 bases, there was a span of 12 bases. Germline values: CDR1 SQVTM, CDR2 ANQGSEA. The CDR3 is made up of 13 amino acids. The CDR3 sequence is CSVVESWAGELFF. The DNA of the CDR3 is TGCAGCGTTGTGGAGTCCTGGGCCGGGGAGCTGTTTTTT.

With regard to this clonotype: A clone one base away is much larger, so this may be a read error. The conserved phenylalanine or tryptophan normally closing the CDR3 is absent here, so this likely arose from a read error. The J gene is TRBJ1-1, the V gene TRBV4-2, with D possibly TRBD1 on 6 matching bases. Trimming removed 3 bases from V and 6 bases from J, with 20 bases in between. CDR1 is LGHNA, CDR2 YNFKEQ, per germline. The CDR3 length is 16 residues. CDR3 DNA: TGTGCCAGCAGCCACACACGGGGGGCAGGAGGGGCTGAAGCTTTCTGT. Translation: CASSHTRGAGGAEAFC.

This chain joins TRBV29-1 and TRBJ2-7; 7 bases line up with TRBD1. J gave up 7 bases and V 8 bases, and 11 bases lay outside the gene matches. The CDR3 spans 12 residues. From germline, CDR1 is SQVTM and CDR2 ANQGSEA. This chain's CDR3 is CSSRGGPGEQYF. The CDR3 bases are TGCAGCTCCCGAGGGGGCCCAGGGGAGCAGTACTTC.

This clonotype has a count of ten or more. V gene TRBV11-2 combines with J gene TRBJ2-7, with 11 nucleotides matching TRBD2. Germline V gene lookup returns CDR1 SGHAT and CDR2 FQNNGV. V trimming: 1 base; J trimming: 3 bases; junction bases outside the gene matches: 8. The CDR3 consists of 17 residues. In DNA form, the CDR3 reads TGTGCCAGCAGCTTAGTGGGTCGACTAGCGGGATTCTACGAGCAGTACTTC. Its protein is CASSLVGRLAGFYEQYF.

This clonotype was detected once. The V and J genes are TRBV7-8 and TRBJ1-2, with 8 bases aligning to TRBD1. J was trimmed by 6 bases and V by 0 bases; bases with no gene match: 12. Germline assignment: CDR1 SGHVS and CDR2 FQNEAQ. There are 17 residues in the CDR3. CDR3 sequence (DNA): TGTGCCAGCAGCTTAGCGGGGACAGGCACGGTGGAGAATGGCTACACCTTC. Translating gives CASSLAGTGTVENGYTF.

As concerns this clonotype: The CDR3 end shows no conserved phenylalanine or tryptophan, and so a read error is likely. CDR3 region: CASSLVSGQETQYL. CDR3 in DNA: TGCGCCAGCAGCTTGGTGTCAGGACAAGAGACCCAGTACCTC. This chain joins TRBV5-1 and TRBJ2-5; D remains unclear. CDR3 length: 14 residues. Germline CDR1 reads SGHRS; CDR2 reads YFSETQ. Trimming removed 0 bases from V and 2 bases from J, with 8 bases in between.

The chain employs TRBV5-4 and TRBJ2-6; D is unclear. CDR3 length: 15 amino acids. Trimming took 10 bases from V and 2 from J, leaving 16 bases between them. Germline CDR1 is SGHNT and CDR2 is YYREEE (reference sequence). The CDR3 bases are TGTGCCGGGTCCGGCGGTTGGGCTGGGGCCAACGTCCTGACTTTC. It yields the protein CAGSGGWAGANVLTF.

At least ten counts were recorded for this clonotype. Here the CDR3 reads CASSLAGFWETQYF. The CDR3 coding sequence is TGTGCCAGCAGCTTAGCAGGTTTTTGGGAGACCCAGTACTTC. The rearrangement uses TRBV7-2 and TRBJ2-5; no clear D. This CDR3 region has 14 residues. Trimming shortened V by 0 bases and J by 5 bases, and 10 bases separated the two germline ends. Germline loops: CDR1 SGHTA, CDR2 FQGNSA.

Notes on this clonotype: The missing conserved phenylalanine or tryptophan at the end of this CDR3 makes a read error likely. Because the CDR3's place on the DNA is in doubt, the DNA is left out and the CDR3 is given as listed by TCRdb. The chain carries TRBV20-1 and TRBJ2-5; the D call in the table, TRBD1, was not verified against the DNA. The germline CDR1 and CDR2 sequences are DFQATT and SNEGSKA (reference sequence). The CDR3 spans 16 amino acids, including both terminal residues. The CDR3 is CSARDRETVYGYAFGS.

This clonotype appeared many times. The V gene is TRBV28, the J gene TRBJ1-2; D unresolved. CDR3 length equals 11 residues. Between the trimmed V and J ends, which lost 6 bases and 4 bases, there was a span of 6 bases. CDR1 is MDHEN, CDR2 SYDVKM, per germline. Here the CDR3 reads CASSTPYGYTF. The CDR3, as DNA: TGTGCCAGCAGCACCCCCTATGGCTACACCTTC.

This clonotype was picked up a small number of times. DNA for the CDR3: TGTGCCAGCAGCTTGGTTGGGGGACCGGGGGAGACCCAGTACTTC. It yields the protein CASSLVGGPGETQYF. J is TRBJ2-5 and V is TRBV5-4; TRBD1 or TRBD2 may be the D gene (5 bases each). Deletions cut 0 bases from V and 5 bases from J, with 14 bases between. The germline gives CDR1 SGHNT, CDR2 YYREEE (reference sequence). CDR3 size: 15 residues. Looking up the rest from reference TRBV5-4 and TRBJ2-5 gives the full variable domain: ETGVTQSPTHLIKTRGQQVTLRCSSQSGHNTVSWYQQALGQGPQFIFQYYREEENGRGNFPPRFSGLQFPNYSSELNVNALELDDSALYLCASSLVGGPGETQYFGPGTRLLVL.

There are a few counts of this clonotype. The V gene is TRBV15, the J gene TRBJ2-2; tentatively, D is TRBD2 (6 bases). V gave up 2 bases and J gave up 6 bases, with 13 bases separating them. The CDR3 contains 15 residues. Germline assignment: CDR1 LNHNV and CDR2 YYDKDF (reference sequence). CDR3 protein: CATSRLREAAGELFF. CDR3 nucleotides: TGTGCCACCAGCAGACTAAGGGAGGCGGCCGGGGAGCTGTTTTTT. Supplemented by reference TRBV15 and TRBJ2-2, the full variable domain reads DAMVIQNPRYQVTQFGKPVTLSCSQTLNHNVMYWYQQKSSQAPKLLFHYYDKDFNNEADTPDNFQSRRPNTSFCFLDIRSPGLGDTAMYLCATSRLREAAGELFFGEGSRLTVL.

This sequence joins TRBV20-1 and TRBJ2-3; 7 positions match TRBD1. CDR1 and CDR2 from the germline V gene are DFQATT and SNEGSKA (reference sequence). The CDR3 runs to 15 residues. V trimming: 6 bases; J trimming: 1 base; junction bases outside the gene matches: 10. CDR3 nucleotide sequence: TGCAGTGCCCTGGGGCCAGACAGGGGCACAGATACGCAGTATTTT. Translating gives CSALGPDRGTDTQYF.

For this clonotype: It is likely a read error, because the conserved phenylalanine at the end of the CDR3 is missing. It is unclear where the CDR3 begins or ends on the DNA, so no DNA is shown, and the CDR3 is as TCRdb lists it. The chain joins TRBV7-2 to TRBJ1-4. Looked up from germline, CDR1 is SGHTA and CDR2 is FQGNSA. The CDR3 length equals 8 residues, ends included. CDR3 sequence reads: CASSRPTS.

This clonotype was counted ten times or more. CDR3 sequence: CSAGTGVEEQYF. In nucleotides, the CDR3 is TGCAGCGCCGGGACAGGGGTTGAAGAGCAGTACTTC. This sequence joins TRBV29-1 and TRBJ2-7; 10 bases map to TRBD1. This CDR3 has 12 amino acids. Unmatched junction bases numbered 7, after V lost 7 bases and J lost 7 bases. CDR1 is SQVTM, CDR2 ANQGSEA, per germline.